These 18 T cell receptor beta chains originate from one sample sequenced in a study of spatial heterogeneity in lung cancer. Time point defined: blood at routine non-recurrence follow-up after resection. Unsorted samples of tumor, nontumor lung or frozen PBMC had their whole RNA sequenced. Via MiXCR, TCRdb re-called the 5' RACE reads, giving one row per CDR3 protein. The data contain about 47,000 distinct CDR3 sequences, less than 9% of them singletons. Sequenced material: PBMCs, taken at follow-up. These receptors all stem from a female donor with early-stage non-small cell lung cancer.

This clonotype was seen repeatedly, ten times or more. The chain links TRBV12-3 or TRBV12-4 to TRBJ2-7; the D gene could be TRBD1 or TRBD2 (5 bases each). This CDR3 comprises 12 residues. V was pared by 2 bases and J by 7 bases, with 9 bases between. In DNA form, the CDR3 reads TGTGCCAGCAGTTTACATGGGGGTGAGCAGTACTTC. It translates to CASSLHGGEQYF.

In its sample, this clonotype was seen many times. The rearrangement joins TRBV6-5 to TRBJ2-3, with TRBD2 identical over 11 bases. The germline V gene encodes CDR1 MNHEY and CDR2 SVGAGI. The CDR3 contains 14 residues. V trimming: 7 bases; J trimming: 6 bases; junction bases outside the gene matches: 6. For the CDR3, the DNA is TGTGCCAGCACCCTTAGCGGGGGGGCCGATACGCAGTATTTT. Its translation is CASTLSGGADTQYF.

In its sample, this clonotype was seen many times. This chain uses TRBV20-1 with TRBJ2-5, with D possibly matching TRBD1 (6 bases). V lost 6 bases to trimming and J lost 5 bases, with 16 bases between them. The CDR3 is 13 residues long. Looked up from germline, CDR1 is DFQATT and CDR2 is SNEGSKA (reference sequence). The CDR3 nucleotides are TGCAGTGCCTCCCAGGGGCGAGGGGAGACCCAGTACTTC. The encoded protein is CSASQGRGETQYF.

In this sample, this clonotype turned up a few times. V usage is TRBV3-1 and J usage is TRBJ2-3; D uncertain. V dropped 1 base and J dropped 0 bases, with 5 bases sitting between them. The CDR3 length is 14 residues. In germline, CDR1 is LGHDT, CDR2 YNNKEL (reference sequence). DNA of the CDR3: TGTGCCAGCAGCCAAGTGCTAAGCACAGATACGCAGTATTTT. This gives the protein CASSQVLSTDTQYF.

This clonotype has just a few counts. The V gene is TRBV14, the J gene TRBJ2-5, with D perhaps matching TRBD1 (5 bases). Germline CDR1 reads SGHDN; CDR2 reads FVKESK. This CDR3 comprises 14 residues. Trimming stripped 3 bases from V and 2 bases from J, with 10 bases between. CDR3 DNA: TGTGCCAGCAGCCAGTTGGGGCCTCAAGAGACCCAGTACTTC. This encodes CASSQLGPQETQYF.

This clonotype was counted at least ten times. This CDR3 is CASSKELARGGNEQFF. CDR3 DNA: TGTGCCAGCAGCAAAGAACTTGCGCGAGGAGGCAATGAGCAGTTCTTC. The V gene is TRBV7-2, the J gene TRBJ2-1, with a possible D match to TRBD2 (5 bases). The CDR3 contains 16 residues. In germline, CDR1 is SGHTA, CDR2 FQGNSA. The ends were cut back, 5 bases at V and 6 bases at J, with 20 bases in the middle.

At least ten counts were recorded for this clonotype. The chain combines TRBV9 with TRBJ2-3; 9 positions match TRBD1. V was clipped by 2 bases and J by 6 bases; unmatched bases: 13. Per germline, CDR1 SGDLS and CDR2 YYNGEE. CDR3 length equals 17 residues. CDR3 sequence (DNA): TGTGCCAGCAGCGTTTCTACGACAGGGGGATACGGCGATACGCAGTATTTT. Translating gives CASSVSTTGGYGDTQYF.

The chain couples TRBV3-1 to TRBJ1-2; D might be TRBD1 (5 bases). CDR1 LGHDT and CDR2 YNNKEL come from the germline V gene (reference sequence). The V end lost 4 bases, the J end lost 5 bases, and 17 bases lay between the germline ends. This CDR3 is built from 15 residues. The CDR3 spells CASSPRPLGAYGYTF. The CDR3 region has the DNA TGTGCCAGCAGCCCCCGGCCCCTCGGGGCGTATGGCTACACCTTC.

In its sample, this clonotype was seen a few times. This sequence joins TRBV19 and TRBJ2-6; 7 bases are shared with TRBD1. Germline V CDR1 and CDR2: LNHDA, SQIVND (reference sequence). Trimming cost V 4 bases and J 0 bases; bases outside gene matches: 12. This CDR3 comprises 19 residues. CDR3 nucleotides: TGTGCCAGTAGTACCCTTGGACAGGCGGTAAGCTCTGGGGCCAACGTCCTGACTTTC. This encodes CASSTLGQAVSSGANVLTF.

This clonotype was counted ten times or more. The genes are TRBV6-5 and TRBJ2-1, with D possibly TRBD1 on 6 matching bases. The germline CDR1 and CDR2 sequences are MNHEY and SVGAGI. Between the trimmed V and J ends, which lost 8 bases and 4 bases, there was a span of 12 bases. This CDR3 has 13 residues. For the CDR3, the DNA is TGTGCCAGCCAAAAGGACAGTTACAATGAGCAGTTCTTC. Its translation: CASQKDSYNEQFF.

This clonotype appeared many times. The V call is TRBV28, the J call TRBJ1-1, with D hard to call. The CDR3 runs 13 residues. Deletions cut 1 base from V and 1 base from J, with 4 bases between. From germline, CDR1 is MDHEN and CDR2 SYDVKM. The CDR3 protein is CASSLYGNTEAFF. Here the CDR3 DNA reads TGTGCCAGCAGTTTATATGGGAACACTGAAGCTTTCTTT.

The gene calls are TRBV7-2 and TRBJ1-1, with 7 bases fitting TRBD1. The CDR3 consists of 13 residues. CDR1 SGHTA and CDR2 FQGNSA come from the germline V gene. V shed 2 bases and J 8 bases; nucleotides not matched to a gene: 5. CDR3 nucleotide sequence: TGTGCCAGCAGCTTACGGCTGACAGGGGAAGCTTTCTTT. Its translation: CASSLRLTGEAFF.

This clonotype was recorded at least ten times. The genes are TRBV20-1 and TRBJ1-1, with D possibly TRBD1 on 6 matching bases. The CDR3 runs to 14 residues. Germline V lookup: CDR1 DFQATT, CDR2 SNEGSKA (reference sequence). The V gene lost 4 bases and the J gene lost 4 bases, with 16 bases spanning the gap. CDR3 region: CSATGRSGVTEAFF. The CDR3 DNA sequence: TGCAGTGCTACGGGCCGGTCAGGGGTCACTGAAGCTTTCTTT.

The rearrangement links TRBV5-4 to TRBJ2-2; D might be TRBD1 (5 bases). The germline V and J ends were trimmed by 1 base and 2 bases, with 6 bases remaining between them. The CDR3 extends over 14 amino acids. CDR1 is SGHNT and CDR2 is YYREEE in the germline V gene (reference sequence). As DNA, the CDR3 is TGTGCCAGCAGCTTGCGGACAAACACCGGGGAGCTGTTTTTT. Residues: CASSLRTNTGELFF.

The V and J genes are TRBV3-1 and TRBJ1-4; D remains ambiguous. V lost 1 base and J lost 5, with 14 bases in between. The CDR3 consists of 16 residues. Germline lookup yields CDR1 LGHDT and CDR2 YNNKEL (reference sequence). CDR3 sequence reads: CASSQGRAMKNEKLFF. CDR3 nucleotides: TGTGCCAGCAGCCAAGGAAGAGCGATGAAGAATGAAAAACTGTTTTTT.

This clonotype has more than one count but fewer than ten. This chain connects TRBV4-3 to TRBJ2-3; 9 positions agree with TRBD1. The CDR3 consists of 16 residues. After removal of 4 bases from V and 0 bases from J, the junction contained 5 bases not matched to a gene. Germline lookup yields CDR1 LGHNA and CDR2 YSLEER. The CDR3 DNA is TGCGCCAGCAGCCCAACAGGGGGCTTTAGCACAGATACGCAGTATTTT. It specifies CASSPTGGFSTDTQYF.

V gene TRBV5-1 combines with J gene TRBJ1-2; TRBD1 might be the D (5 bases). Germline V gene lookup returns CDR1 SGHRS and CDR2 YFSETQ. The ends were cut back, 0 bases at V and 4 bases at J, with 19 bases in the middle. The CDR3 is 17 residues long. CDR3 coding DNA: TGCGCCAGCAGCTTGGGCACAGGACCGCTATCGGTCTATGGCTACACCTTC. Its protein product is CASSLGTGPLSVYGYTF.

The rearrangement uses TRBV7-2 and TRBJ2-1; TRBD2 agrees at 12 bases. CDR1 and CDR2 from the germline V gene are SGHTA and FQGNSA. This CDR3 comprises 15 residues. The junction had 6 bases not matched to a gene; V was cut back by 6 bases and J by 6 bases. CDR3 coding DNA: TGTGCCAGCAGACGTGCTAGCGGGGGGGCCAATGAGCAGTTCTTC. This gives the protein CASRRASGGANEQFF. The whole variable domain, remainder taken from reference TRBV7-2 and TRBJ2-1, is GAGVSQSPSNKVTEKGKDVELRCDPISGHTALYWYRQSLGQGLEFLIYFQGNSAPDKSGLPSDRFSAERTGGSVSTLTIQRTQQEDSAVYLCASRRASGGANEQFFGPGTRLTVL.